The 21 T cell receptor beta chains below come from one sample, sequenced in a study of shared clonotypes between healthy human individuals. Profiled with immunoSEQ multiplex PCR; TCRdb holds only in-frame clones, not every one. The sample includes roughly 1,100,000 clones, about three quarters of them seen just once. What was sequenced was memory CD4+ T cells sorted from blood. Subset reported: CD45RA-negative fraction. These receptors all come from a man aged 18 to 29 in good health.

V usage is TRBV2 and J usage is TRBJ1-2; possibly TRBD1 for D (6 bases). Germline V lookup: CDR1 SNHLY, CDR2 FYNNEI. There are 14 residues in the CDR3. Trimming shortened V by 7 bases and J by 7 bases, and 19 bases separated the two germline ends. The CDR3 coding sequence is TGTGCCAGCACCGGAAATCCGGGACAATCTGGCTACACCTTC. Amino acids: CASTGNPGQSGYTF.

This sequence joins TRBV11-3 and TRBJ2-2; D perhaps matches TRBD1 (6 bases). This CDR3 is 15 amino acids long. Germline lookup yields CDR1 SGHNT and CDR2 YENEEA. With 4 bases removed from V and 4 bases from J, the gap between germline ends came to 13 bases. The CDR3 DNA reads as TGTGCCAGCAGCTACACAGGGATGGGCACCGGGGAGCTGTTTTTT. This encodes CASSYTGMGTGELFF.

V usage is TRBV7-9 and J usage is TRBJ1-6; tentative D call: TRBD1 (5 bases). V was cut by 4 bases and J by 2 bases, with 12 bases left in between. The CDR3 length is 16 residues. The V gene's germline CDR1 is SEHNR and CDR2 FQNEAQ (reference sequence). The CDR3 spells CASSSGDSPYNSPLHF. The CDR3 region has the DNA TGTGCCAGCAGCTCAGGCGACAGCCCCTATAATTCACCCCTCCACTTT.

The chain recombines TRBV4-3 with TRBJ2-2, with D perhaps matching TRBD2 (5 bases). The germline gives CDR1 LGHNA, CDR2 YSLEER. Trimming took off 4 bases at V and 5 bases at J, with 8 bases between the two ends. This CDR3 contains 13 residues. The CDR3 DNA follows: TGCGCCAGCAGCCCTCGAGGGACCGGGGAGCTGTTTTTT. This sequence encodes CASSPRGTGELFF.

CDR3 in DNA: TGTGCCAGCAGCGTAGGGCAGGCAATCCTTACAGATACGCAGTATTTT. It specifies CASSVGQAILTDTQYF. The chain combines TRBV9 with TRBJ2-3; D unresolved. V dropped 0 bases and J dropped 3 bases, with 14 bases sitting between them. The CDR3 runs 16 residues. Germline V lookup: CDR1 SGDLS, CDR2 YYNGEE.

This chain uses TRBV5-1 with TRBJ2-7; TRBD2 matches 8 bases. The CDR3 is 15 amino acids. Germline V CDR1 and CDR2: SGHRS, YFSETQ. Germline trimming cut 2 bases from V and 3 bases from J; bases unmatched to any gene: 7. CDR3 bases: TGCGCCAGCAGCTTCGGCCCGGGGGGGTACTACGAGCAGTACTTC. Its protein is CASSFGPGGYYEQYF.

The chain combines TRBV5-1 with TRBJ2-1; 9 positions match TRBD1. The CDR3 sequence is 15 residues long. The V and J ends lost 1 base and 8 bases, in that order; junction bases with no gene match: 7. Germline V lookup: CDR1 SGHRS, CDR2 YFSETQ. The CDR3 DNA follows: TGCGCCAGCAGCTTGTTTCAAGGACAGGGGTATGAGCAGTTCTTC. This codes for CASSLFQGQGYEQFF.

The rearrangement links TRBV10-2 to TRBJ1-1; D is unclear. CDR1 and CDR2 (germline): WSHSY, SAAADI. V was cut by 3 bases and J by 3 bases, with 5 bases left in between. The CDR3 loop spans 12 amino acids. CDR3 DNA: TGCGCCAGCAGTGACCCTGACACTGAAGCTTTCTTT. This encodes CASSDPDTEAFF.

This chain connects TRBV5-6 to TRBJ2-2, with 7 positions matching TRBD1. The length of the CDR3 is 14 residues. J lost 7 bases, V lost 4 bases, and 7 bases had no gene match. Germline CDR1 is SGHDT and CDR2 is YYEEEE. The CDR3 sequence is CASSPGTVNGELFF. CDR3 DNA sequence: TGTGCCAGCAGCCCTGGGACAGTCAACGGGGAGCTGTTTTTT. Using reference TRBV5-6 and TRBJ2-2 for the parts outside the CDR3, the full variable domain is DAGVTQSPTHLIKTRGQQVTLRCSPKSGHDTVSWYQQALGQGPQFIFQYYEEEERQRGNFPDRFSGHQFPNYSSELNVNALLLGDSALYLCASSPGTVNGELFFGEGSRLTVL.

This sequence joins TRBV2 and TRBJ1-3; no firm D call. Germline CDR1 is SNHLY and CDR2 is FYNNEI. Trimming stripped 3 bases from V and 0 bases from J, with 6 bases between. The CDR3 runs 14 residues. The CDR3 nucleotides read TGTGCCAGCAGTGACAGGCTCTCTGGAAACACCATATATTTT. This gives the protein CASSDRLSGNTIYF. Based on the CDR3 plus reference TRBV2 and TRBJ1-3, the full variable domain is EPEVTQTPSHQVTQMGQEVILRCVPISNHLYFYWYRQILGQKVEFLVSFYNNEISEKSEIFDDQFSVERPDGSNFTLKIRSTKLEDSAMYFCASSDRLSGNTIYFGEGSWLTVV.

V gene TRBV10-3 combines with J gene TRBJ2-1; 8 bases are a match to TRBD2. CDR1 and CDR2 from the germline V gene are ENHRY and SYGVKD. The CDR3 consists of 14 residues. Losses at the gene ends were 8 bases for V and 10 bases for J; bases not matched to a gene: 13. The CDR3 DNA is TGTGCCATCCATAAAAGCGGGAGTTTTGACGAGCAGTTCTTC. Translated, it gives CAIHKSGSFDEQFF.

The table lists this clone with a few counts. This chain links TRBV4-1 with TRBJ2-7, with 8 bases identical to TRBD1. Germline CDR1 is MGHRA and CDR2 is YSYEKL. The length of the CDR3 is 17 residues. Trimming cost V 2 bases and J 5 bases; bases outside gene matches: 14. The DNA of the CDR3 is TGCGCCAGCAGCCAACTATCCGGACAGGGTTGGATCCACGAGCAGTACTTC. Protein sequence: CASSQLSGQGWIHEQYF.

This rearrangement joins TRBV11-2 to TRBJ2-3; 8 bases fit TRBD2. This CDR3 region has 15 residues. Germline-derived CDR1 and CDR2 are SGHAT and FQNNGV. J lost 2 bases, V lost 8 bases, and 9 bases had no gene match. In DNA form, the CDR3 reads TGTGCCAGCGCAGATGTCGGGAGGGTCACAGATACGCAGTATTTT. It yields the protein CASADVGRVTDTQYF. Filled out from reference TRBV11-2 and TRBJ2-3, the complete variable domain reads EAGVAQSPRYKIIEKRQSVAFWCNPISGHATLYWYQQILGQGPKLLIQFQNNGVVDDSQLPKDRFSAERLKGVDSTLKIQPAKLEDSAVYLCASADVGRVTDTQYFGPGTRLTVL.

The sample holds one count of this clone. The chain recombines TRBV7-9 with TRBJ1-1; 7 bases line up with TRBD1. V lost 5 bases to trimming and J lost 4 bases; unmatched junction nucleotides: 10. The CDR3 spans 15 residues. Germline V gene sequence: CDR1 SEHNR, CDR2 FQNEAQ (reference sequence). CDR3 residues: CASSPRQGGGTEAFF. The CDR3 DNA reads TGTGCCAGCAGCCCGAGACAGGGTGGCGGCACTGAAGCTTTCTTT.

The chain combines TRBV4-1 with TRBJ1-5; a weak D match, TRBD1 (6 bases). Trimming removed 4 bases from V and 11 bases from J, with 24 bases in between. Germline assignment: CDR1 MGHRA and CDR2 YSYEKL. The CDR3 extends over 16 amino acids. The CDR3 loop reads CASSPGDRGLFKSQHF. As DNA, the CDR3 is TGCGCCAGCAGCCCAGGGGACCGAGGGCTATTTAAATCCCAGCATTTT.

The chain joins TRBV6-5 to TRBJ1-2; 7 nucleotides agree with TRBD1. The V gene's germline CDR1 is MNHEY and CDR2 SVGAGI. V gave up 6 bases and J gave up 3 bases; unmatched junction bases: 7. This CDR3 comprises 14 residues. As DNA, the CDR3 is TGTGCCAGCAGAGAGGGGGCGGGACACTATGGCTACACCTTC. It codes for CASREGAGHYGYTF.

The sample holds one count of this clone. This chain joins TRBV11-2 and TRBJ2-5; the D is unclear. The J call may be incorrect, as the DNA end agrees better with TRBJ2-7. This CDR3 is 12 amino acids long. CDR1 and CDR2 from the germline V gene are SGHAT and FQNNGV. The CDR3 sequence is CASSSLYYEQYF. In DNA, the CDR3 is TGTGCCAGCAGCTCTCTATACTACGAGCAGTACTTC.

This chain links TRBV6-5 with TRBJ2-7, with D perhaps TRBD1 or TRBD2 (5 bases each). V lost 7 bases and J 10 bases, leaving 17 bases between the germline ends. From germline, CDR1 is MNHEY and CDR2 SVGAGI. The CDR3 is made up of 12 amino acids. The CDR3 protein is CASNIWDGPQYF. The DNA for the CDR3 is TGTGCCAGCAATATTTGGGACGGACCCCAGTACTTC.

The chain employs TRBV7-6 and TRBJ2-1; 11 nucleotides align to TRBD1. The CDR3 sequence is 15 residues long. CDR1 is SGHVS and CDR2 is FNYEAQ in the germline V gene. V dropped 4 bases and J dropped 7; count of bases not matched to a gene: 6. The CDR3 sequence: CASSWGTGGGNEQFF. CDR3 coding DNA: TGTGCCAGCAGCTGGGGGACAGGGGGAGGGAATGAGCAGTTCTTC.

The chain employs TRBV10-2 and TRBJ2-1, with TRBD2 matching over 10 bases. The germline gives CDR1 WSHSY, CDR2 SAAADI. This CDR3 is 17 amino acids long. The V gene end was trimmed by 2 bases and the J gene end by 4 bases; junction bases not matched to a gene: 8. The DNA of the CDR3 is TGCGCCAGCAGTGAGGCACTCCTAGCGGGGGCATACAATGAGCAGTTCTTC. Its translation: CASSEALLAGAYNEQFF.

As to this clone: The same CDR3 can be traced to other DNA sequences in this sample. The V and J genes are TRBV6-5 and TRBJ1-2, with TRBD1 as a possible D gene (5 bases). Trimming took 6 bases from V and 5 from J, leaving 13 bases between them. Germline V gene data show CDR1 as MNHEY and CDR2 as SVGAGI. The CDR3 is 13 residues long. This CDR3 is CASSRDGGYGYTF. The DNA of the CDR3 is TGTGCCAGCAGCCGGGACGGCGGATATGGCTACACCTTC.